The 25 T cell receptor beta chains in this list originate from one sample, sequenced in a study of read filtering for tumor transcriptome and immune sequencing. From approximately 430 ng of RNA, a library with molecular barcoded alpha/delta and beta/gamma adaptors was made. Each CDR3 protein is one row after TCRdb ran MiXCR on the reads. Of around 130,000 distinct CDR3 sequences listed, roughly 13% were seen once; the top ten hold more than 9.5%. The sample comprised a population of CD138-negative cells sorted from bone marrow. All receptors come from a donor over 35 with multiple myeloma.

The table lists this clonotype with many counts. This chain joins TRBV6-6 and TRBJ1-1, with TRBD1 matching over 8 bases. There are 13 residues in the CDR3. The germline V gene encodes CDR1 MNHNY and CDR2 SVGAGI (reference sequence). Trimming cost V 10 bases and J 1 base; bases outside gene matches: 5. The CDR3 DNA sequence: TGTGCCACGAGGACAGGGAAGAACACTGAAGCTTTCTTT. Its protein is CATRTGKNTEAFF.

Many counts were recorded for this clonotype. The J gene is TRBJ2-7, the V gene TRBV6-6; TRBD2 might be the D (6 bases). V gave up 1 base and J gave up 6 bases, with 19 bases separating them. The CDR3 runs 16 residues. Germline-derived CDR1 and CDR2 are MNHNY and SVGAGI (reference sequence). The CDR3: CASSYLRGSGSGEQYF. In DNA, the CDR3 is TGTGCCAGCAGTTACTTGCGGGGTTCAGGGAGTGGCGAGCAGTACTTC.

This clonotype was seen ten or more times. The V gene is TRBV20-1, the J gene TRBJ1-1; D is ambiguous. From germline, CDR1 is DFQATT and CDR2 SNEGSKA (reference sequence). V lost 0 bases and J lost 4, with 12 bases in between. The CDR3 spans 14 residues. The CDR3 loop is CSARESGSATEAFF. The CDR3 nucleotides are TGCAGTGCTAGAGAGTCGGGGAGTGCCACTGAAGCTTTCTTT.

CDR3 sequence reads: CASKRADTQYF. CDR3 DNA: TGTGCCAGCAAACGGGCAGATACGCAGTATTTT. The chain couples TRBV2 to TRBJ2-3; D unclear. Germline V CDR1 and CDR2: SNHLY, FYNNEI. The CDR3 has 11 residues. The ends were cut back, 7 bases at V and 4 bases at J, with 6 bases in the middle.

This clonotype was picked up many times. This chain joins TRBV5-1 and TRBJ1-1; possible D gene TRBD1, 6 bases. The CDR3 totals 13 residues. The germline V gene has CDR1 SGHRS and CDR2 YFSETQ. Trimming removed 3 bases from V and 4 bases from J, with 10 bases in between. The chain's CDR3 is CASSSQGGTEAFF. The CDR3 nucleotides read TGCGCCAGCAGCTCACAGGGTGGCACTGAAGCTTTCTTT.

About this clonotype: This may be a read error: a much more frequent sequence differs by one nucleotide. This sequence joins TRBV5-1 and TRBJ2-3, with 7 bases aligning to TRBD1. CDR3 length: 12 amino acids. In germline, CDR1 is SGHRS, CDR2 YFSETQ. The CDR3 nucleotides read TGCGCCAGCAGCGAGCAGGGGGATACGCGGTATTTT. Its translation: CASSEQGDTRYF.

J is TRBJ2-5 and V is TRBV27; perhaps TRBD1 as D (7 bases). Germline V lookup: CDR1 MNHEY, CDR2 SMNVEV (reference sequence). Trimming took 6 bases from V and 6 from J, leaving 14 bases between them. The CDR3 loop spans 13 amino acids. The CDR3 bases are TGTGCCAGCAGGACAGGGAGGCATCAGACCCAGTACTTC. Its protein is CASRTGRHQTQYF.

There are many counts of this clonotype. V gene TRBV24-1 combines with J gene TRBJ2-1; D call uncertain. V was clipped by 7 bases and J by 0 bases, with 12 bases between them. Germline loops: CDR1 KGHDR, CDR2 SFDVKD. The CDR3 is made up of 15 amino acids. DNA of the CDR3: TGTGCCACCAGCGCCGTAGCTAGCTCCTACAATGAGCAGTTCTTC. It translates to CATSAVASSYNEQFF.

This clonotype was counted many times. The chain joins TRBV3-1 to TRBJ2-1, with TRBD1 identical over 11 bases. V shed 5 bases, J shed 6 bases, and the junction held 9 bases outside the gene matches. CDR1 and CDR2 from the germline V gene are LGHDT and YNNKEL (reference sequence). The CDR3 has 16 amino acids. The CDR3 DNA follows: TGTGCCAGCAGCTCAAGCCCCGGGACAGGGGGCAATGAGCAGTTCTTC. It specifies CASSSSPGTGGNEQFF.

Comment on this clonotype: Only one base separates this from a far larger clonotype, so it likely reflects a read error. The chain combines TRBV6-5 with TRBJ2-1; possible D gene TRBD2, 7 bases. The V gene's germline CDR1 is MNHEY and CDR2 SVGAGI. The CDR3 has 13 residues. The CDR3 bases are TGTGCCGAGGGGGGGCCCAATAACAAGGAGCAGTTCTTC. Amino acids: CAEGGPNNKEQFF.

This chain uses TRBV6-4 with TRBJ2-1; 7 bases are a match to TRBD2. CDR1 MRHNA and CDR2 SNTAGT come from the germline V gene. Trimming cost V 3 bases and J 4 bases; bases outside gene matches: 6. The CDR3 runs to 15 residues. In nucleotides, the CDR3 is TGTGCCAGCAGTGAAGAAAGCGGGGTTTACAATGAGCAGTTCTTC. Protein product: CASSEESGVYNEQFF.

This clonotype was recorded at least ten times. The chain combines TRBV7-9 with TRBJ1-4; weak D call: TRBD1 (6 bases). Trimming removed 5 bases from V and 8 bases from J, with 18 bases in between. CDR3 length: 15 amino acids. The germline V gene encodes CDR1 SEHNR and CDR2 FQNEAQ (reference sequence). The CDR3 is CASSEQGRFREKLFF. CDR3 coding DNA: TGTGCCAGCAGCGAGCAGGGGAGGTTCCGGGAAAAACTGTTTTTT.

This clonotype has ten or more counts. J is TRBJ2-7 and V is TRBV7-2, with D perhaps TRBD2 (6 bases). This CDR3 region has 13 residues. V was trimmed by 5 bases and J by 6 bases, leaving 14 bases between them. The germline gives CDR1 SGHTA, CDR2 FQGNSA. CDR3 sequence: CASSTAGSFEQYF. The CDR3 DNA reads as TGTGCCAGCAGCACCGCCGGGAGTTTCGAGCAGTACTTC.

In its sample, this clonotype was seen many times. This chain connects TRBV6-1 to TRBJ2-3; 11 nucleotides match TRBD2. After removal of 1 base from V and 6 bases from J, the junction contained 9 bases not matched to a gene. The CDR3 runs 17 residues. Looked up from germline, CDR1 is MNHNS and CDR2 is SASEGT. CDR3 coding DNA: TGTGCCAGCAGTGAAGATGATCCTAGCGGGGGGAGGGATACGCAGTATTTT. The encoded protein is CASSEDDPSGGRDTQYF.

This clonotype was observed a handful of times. J is TRBJ1-2 and V is TRBV19; a possible D gene is TRBD1 (6 bases). The CDR3 spans 15 residues. CDR1 and CDR2 (germline): LNHDA, SQIVND (reference sequence). V lost 5 bases to trimming and J lost 4 bases, with 17 bases between them. In DNA form, the CDR3 reads TGTGCCAGTAGTCCCTCAAACAGGGATAGCTATGGCTACACCTTC. Residues: CASSPSNRDSYGYTF. The variable domain in full, with the rest retrieved from reference TRBV19 and TRBJ1-2, is DGGITQSPKYLFRKEGQNVTLSCEQNLNHDAMYWYRQDPGQGLRLIYYSQIVNDFQKGDIAEGYSVSREKKESFPLTVTSAQKNPTAFYLCASSPSNRDSYGYTFGSGTRLTVV.

This clonotype was detected ten times or more. This chain uses TRBV7-9 with TRBJ2-7; 12 nucleotides agree with TRBD1. CDR3 size: 15 residues. In germline, CDR1 is SEHNR, CDR2 FQNEAQ (reference sequence). The V segment lost 3 bases and the J segment 7 bases; nucleotides outside the gene matches: 7. Here the CDR3 reads CASSFAGTGGFEQYF. The DNA of the CDR3 is TGTGCCAGCAGCTTCGCCGGGACAGGGGGCTTTGAGCAGTACTTC.

At least ten counts were recorded for this clonotype. V is TRBV12-3 or TRBV12-4 and J is TRBJ1-4, with 8 positions matching TRBD1. This CDR3 region has 13 residues. The V gene end was trimmed by 3 bases and the J gene end by 10 bases; junction bases not matched to a gene: 4. CDR3: CASSLAGGGKLFF. The CDR3 nucleotides read TGTGCCAGCAGTTTGGCAGGGGGCGGAAAACTGTTTTTT.

A remark on this clonotype: This may be a read error, as it is one base from a much larger clone. This sequence joins TRBV27 and TRBJ1-1; D ambiguous. Trimming stripped 4 bases from V and 1 base from J, with 10 bases between. The CDR3 loop spans 14 amino acids. CDR1 is MNHEY, CDR2 SMNVEV, per germline (reference sequence). DNA for the CDR3: TGTGCCAGCAGTTCATCTCCAGGGAACACTGAAGCTTTCTTT. Protein: CASSSSPGNTEAFF.

This clonotype occurred a few times. This sequence joins TRBV5-1 and TRBJ1-1; D is uncertain. The CDR3 covers 15 residues. V shed 3 bases and J shed 0 bases, with 12 bases lying between them. The germline V gene encodes CDR1 SGHRS and CDR2 YFSETQ. The CDR3 nucleotides read TGCGCCAGCAGCTCCAGCGGGCAGATGAACACTGAAGCTTTCTTT. Its translation is CASSSSGQMNTEAFF.

Concerning this clonotype itself: A read error may be the cause here, since a much bigger clone is one base away. Because it lacks the conserved phenylalanine or tryptophan at the end, this CDR3 is likely a read error. The genes are TRBV29-1 and TRBJ1-1; D gene unclear. V gave up 5 bases and J gave up 4 bases, with 8 bases separating them. The CDR3 extends over 11 amino acids. In germline, CDR1 is SQVTM, CDR2 ANQGSEA. Here the CDR3 reads CSVSWVTEAFY. Here the CDR3 DNA reads TGCAGCGTTTCCTGGGTCACTGAAGCTTTCTAT.

The table lists this clonotype with many counts. The chain carries TRBV14 and TRBJ1-4; 7 nucleotides line up with TRBD1. Germline V CDR1 and CDR2: SGHDN, FVKESK. The CDR3 is made up of 15 amino acids. Trimming removed 2 bases from V and 3 bases from J; junction bases left unmatched: 3. Here the CDR3 reads CASSQPGTANEKLFF. The CDR3 region has the DNA TGTGCCAGCAGCCAACCCGGGACAGCTAATGAAAAACTGTTTTTT.

This clonotype has a count of ten or more. The chain combines TRBV6-2 or TRBV6-3 with TRBJ2-1; D gene uncertain. V lost 5 bases to trimming and J lost 0 bases, with 11 bases between them. CDR3 length: 15 residues. Per the germline V gene, CDR1 is MNHEY and CDR2 is SVGEGT. The CDR3 region is CASSPTQGSYNEQFF. CDR3 sequence (DNA): TGTGCCAGCAGTCCGACCCAAGGCTCCTACAATGAGCAGTTCTTC.

In its sample, this clonotype was seen many times. The V and J genes are TRBV5-1 and TRBJ1-6; possible D gene TRBD1, 5 bases. This CDR3 is 15 amino acids long. The V end was cut by 0 bases, the J end by 7 bases, with 11 bases between. Looked up from germline, CDR1 is SGHRS and CDR2 is YFSETQ. CDR3 DNA sequence: TGCGCCAGCAGCTTGGGGGGGACGGAGAATTCACCCCTCCACTTT. It codes for CASSLGGTENSPLHF.

This clonotype was detected many times. The rearrangement joins TRBV2 to TRBJ2-1; 8 bases agree with TRBD2. Germline V CDR1 and CDR2: SNHLY, FYNNEI. V shed 3 bases, J shed 16 bases, and the junction held 8 bases outside the gene matches. This CDR3 is 12 amino acids long. CDR3 coding DNA: TGTGCCAGCAGTGACCCCGGGACTAGTAATTTCTTC. Its translation is CASSDPGTSNFF.

This clonotype was observed at least ten times. The chain recombines TRBV11-1 with TRBJ2-1, with TRBD1 identical over 7 bases. This CDR3 is 15 amino acids long. CDR1 is SGHAT and CDR2 is FQDESV in the germline V gene (reference sequence). The V segment lost 4 bases and the J segment 3 bases; nucleotides outside the gene matches: 6. CDR3 coding DNA: TGTGCCAGCAGCTCTGGACAGGACCTCTACAATGAGCAGTTCTTC. It encodes CASSSGQDLYNEQFF.